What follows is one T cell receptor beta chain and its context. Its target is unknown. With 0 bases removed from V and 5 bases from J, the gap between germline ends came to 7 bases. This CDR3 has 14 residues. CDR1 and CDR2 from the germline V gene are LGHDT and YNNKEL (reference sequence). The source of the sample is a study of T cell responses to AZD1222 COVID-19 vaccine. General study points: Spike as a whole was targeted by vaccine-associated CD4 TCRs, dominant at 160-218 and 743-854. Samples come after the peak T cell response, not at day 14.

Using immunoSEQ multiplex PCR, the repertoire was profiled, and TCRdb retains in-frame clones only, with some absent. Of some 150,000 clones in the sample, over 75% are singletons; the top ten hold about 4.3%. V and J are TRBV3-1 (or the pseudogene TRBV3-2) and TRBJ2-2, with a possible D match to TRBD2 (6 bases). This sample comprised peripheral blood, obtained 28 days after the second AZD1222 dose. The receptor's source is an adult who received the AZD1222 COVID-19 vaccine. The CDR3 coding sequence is TGTGCCAGCAGCCAAGACGGAGGGACCGGGGAGCTGTTTTTT. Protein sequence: CASSQDGGTGELFF.